The clone carrying this T cell receptor (beta chain) is a singleton in its sample. This sample was taken from a study of blood T cell repertoires in COVID-19. The CDR3 is 11 residues long. CDR1 is SNHLY, CDR2 FYNNEI, per germline. Trimming removed 4 bases at V and 5 bases at J, with 5 bases between. Each exposed participant met a COVID-19 case in the 2 weeks preceding study entry. Libraries were prepared by immunoSEQ multiplex PCR; TCRdb keeps only in-frame clonotypes and omits some of them. The sample has under 150,000 clones; 84% are singletons. The rearrangement joins TRBV2 to TRBJ1-2; D gene unclear. The sample consisted of PBMCs or T cells enriched from blood (not recorded which). The sequence derives from a woman in her forties or fifties who had been exposed to COVID-19. This CDR3 is CASSVRYGYTF. DNA for the CDR3: TGTGCCAGCAGTGTCCGGTATGGCTACACCTTC.